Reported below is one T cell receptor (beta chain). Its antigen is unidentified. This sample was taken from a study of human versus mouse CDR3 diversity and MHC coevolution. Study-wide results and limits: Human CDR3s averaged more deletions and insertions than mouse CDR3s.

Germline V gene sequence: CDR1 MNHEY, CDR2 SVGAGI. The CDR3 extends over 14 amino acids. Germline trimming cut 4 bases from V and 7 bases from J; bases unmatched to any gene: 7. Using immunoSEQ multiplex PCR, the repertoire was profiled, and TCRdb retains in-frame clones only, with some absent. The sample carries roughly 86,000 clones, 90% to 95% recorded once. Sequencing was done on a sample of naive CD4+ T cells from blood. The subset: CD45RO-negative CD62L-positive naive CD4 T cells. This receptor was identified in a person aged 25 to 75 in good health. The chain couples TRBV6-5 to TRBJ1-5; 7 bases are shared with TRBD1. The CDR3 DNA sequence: TGTGCCAGCAGTTTCACAGGGGTAGGACAGCCCCAGCATTTT. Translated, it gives CASSFTGVGQPQHF.